The 9 T cell receptor beta chains presented below share a single source sample, sequenced in a study of blood T cell repertoires in COVID-19 (dated by TCRdb to about 2020). Library preparation employed the immunoSEQ multiplex PCR assay. TCRdb obtained this table from immuneACCESS and retained in-frame rearrangements with V and J assigned. These tables miss some clones; where compared with another copy, unresolved V genes account for less than half of the shortfall, and the remainder is unexplained. Present in this sample are 300,000 to 450,000 clones, roughly nine tenths of which were seen just once. 3.9% of the sample comes from the top ten. Input material: peripheral blood. These receptors came from a woman aged 55-69 years with COVID-19, enrolled during active disease.

The genes are TRBV7-9 and TRBJ2-7, with 9 bases lining up with TRBD1. The V and J ends lost 3 bases and 6 bases, in that order; junction bases with no gene match: 6. CDR3 length: 14 amino acids. Germline V CDR1 and CDR2: SEHNR, FQNEAQ (reference sequence). CDR3 amino acids: CASSFGTGISEQYF. The CDR3 DNA sequence: TGTGCCAGCAGCTTTGGGACAGGGATTTCCGAGCAGTACTTC.

The chain uses TRBV2 and TRBJ1-4; D is perhaps TRBD1 (5 bases). This CDR3 is built from 15 residues. The V gene's germline CDR1 is SNHLY and CDR2 FYNNEI. V lost 7 bases, J lost 3 bases, and 15 bases lay in between. This CDR3 reads CASTPRQTANEKLFF. CDR3 coding DNA: TGTGCCAGCACTCCCCGACAGACGGCTAATGAAAAACTGTTTTTT. Based on the CDR3 plus reference TRBV2 and TRBJ1-4, the full variable domain is EPEVTQTPSHQVTQMGQEVILRCVPISNHLYFYWYRQILGQKVEFLVSFYNNEISEKSEIFDDQFSVERPDGSNFTLKIRSTKLEDSAMYFCASTPRQTANEKLFFGSGTQLSVL.

This chain uses TRBV4-1 with TRBJ2-3, with D possibly being TRBD2 (5 bases). Germline-derived CDR1 and CDR2 are MGHRA and YSYEKL. CDR3 length equals 16 residues. V lost 6 bases and J lost 3, with 19 bases in between. The CDR3 is CASRLGSDRVTDTQYF. CDR3 in DNA: TGCGCCAGCAGACTCGGTAGCGACCGGGTAACAGATACGCAGTATTTT.

The gene calls are TRBV18 and TRBJ1-1, with D perhaps TRBD1 (6 bases). Germline V gives CDR1 KGHSH, CDR2 LQKENI. Trimming left V 3 bases short and J 4 bases short, with 15 bases between. CDR3 length equals 15 residues. Here the CDR3 reads CASSPPGAESTEAFF. CDR3 coding DNA: TGTGCCAGCTCACCCCCAGGGGCCGAGAGCACTGAAGCTTTCTTT. The entire variable domain, with the rest obtained from reference TRBV18 and TRBJ1-1, is as follows: NAGVMQNPRHLVRRRGQEARLRCSPMKGHSHVYWYRQLPEEGLKFMVYLQKENIIDESGMPKERFSAEFPKEGPSILRIQQVVRGDSAAYFCASSPPGAESTEAFFGQGTRLTVV.

This rearrangement joins TRBV30 to TRBJ1-1; D call uncertain. Germline V lookup: CDR1 GTSNPN, CDR2 SVGIG (reference sequence). V was clipped by 8 bases and J by 1 base, with 17 bases between them. The CDR3 spans 14 residues. The CDR3 DNA is TGTGCCCGCGCCCCGAGGCTTCGGAACACTGAAGCTTTCTTT. Its translation is CARAPRLRNTEAFF.

This clone was counted between two and nine times. This chain uses TRBV19 with TRBJ1-2, with 9 bases identical to TRBD1. The CDR3 runs 14 residues. V shed 2 bases, J shed 8 bases, and the junction held 6 bases outside the gene matches. CDR1 LNHDA and CDR2 SQIVND come from the germline V gene (reference sequence). The CDR3 here is CASSIKQGAVGYTF. The CDR3 DNA is TGTGCCAGTAGTATAAAACAGGGGGCTGTGGGCTACACCTTC.

This chain uses TRBV12-3 or TRBV12-4 with TRBJ1-1, with no clear D. Trimming shortened V by 8 bases and J by 1 base, and 11 bases separated the two germline ends. The CDR3 extends over 13 amino acids. The DNA for the CDR3 is TGTGCCAGCCTAACAACAGAGAACACTGAAGCTTTCTTT. Translated: CASLTTENTEAFF.

This chain joins TRBV5-1 and TRBJ2-5; possibly TRBD2 for D (7 bases). The CDR3 is 14 residues long. Germline assignment: CDR1 SGHRS and CDR2 YFSETQ. The germline V and J ends were trimmed by 0 bases and 6 bases, with 12 bases remaining between them. The CDR3 loop reads CASSLEAGAQTQYF. The CDR3 nucleotides read TGCGCCAGCAGCTTGGAGGCGGGGGCCCAGACCCAGTACTTC. The full variable domain, completed using reference TRBV5-1 and TRBJ2-5, is KAGVTQTPRYLIKTRGQQVTLSCSPISGHRSVSWYQQTPGQGLQFLFEYFSETQRNKGNFPGRFSGRQFSNSRSEMNVSTLELGDSALYLCASSLEAGAQTQYFGPGTRLLVL.

The chain recombines TRBV9 with TRBJ1-3; possible D gene TRBD1, 6 bases. The CDR3 sequence is 13 residues long. The germline gives CDR1 SGDLS, CDR2 YYNGEE. Between the trimmed V and J ends, which lost 0 bases and 8 bases, there was a span of 9 bases. The CDR3 coding sequence is TGTGCCAGCAGCGTAGAGGCAGGGGACACCATATATTTT. Amino acids: CASSVEAGDTIYF.